The 11 T cell receptor beta chains below all came from one sample that was sequenced in a study of blood T cell repertoires in COVID-19. The data were produced by immunoSEQ multiplex PCR, yet TCRdb's version contains in-frame clones alone and is incomplete. The sample shows about 49,000 clones, 80% to 85% of them seen only once. Sequenced material: peripheral blood. The receptors originated from an elderly woman with COVID-19, enrolled during active disease.

The genes are TRBV7-8 and TRBJ1-5; D might be TRBD1 (5 bases). This CDR3 is 18 amino acids long. V lost 2 bases, J lost 2 bases, and 19 bases lay in between. From germline, CDR1 is SGHVS and CDR2 FQNEAQ. The CDR3 DNA follows: TGTGCCAGCAGCTTACAACCTCGAAGACAAGGGGGCAATCAGCCCCAGCATTTT. Encoded protein: CASSLQPRRQGGNQPQHF.

The chain couples TRBV7-2 to TRBJ1-5; D gene uncertain. The V gene's germline CDR1 is SGHTA and CDR2 FQGNSA. Trimming took 4 bases from V and 4 from J, leaving 11 bases between them. The CDR3 runs to 14 residues. Written as DNA, the CDR3 is TGTGCCAGCAGCTACGACGGAGCAAATCAGCCCCAGCATTTT. This gives the protein CASSYDGANQPQHF.

This sequence joins TRBV20-1 and TRBJ2-3; D is uncertain. Trimming cost V 0 bases and J 6 bases, with 4 bases left between them. CDR3 length: 11 amino acids. The germline V gene encodes CDR1 DFQATT and CDR2 SNEGSKA (reference sequence). CDR3 sequence (DNA): TGCAGTGCTAGAGATCCGGATACGCAGTATTTT. Amino acids: CSARDPDTQYF.

The CDR3, as DNA: TGTGCCAGCAGCGTATTTAGTGAGGCCAGCAATGAGCAGTTCTTC. It codes for CASSVFSEASNEQFF. V usage is TRBV9 and J usage is TRBJ2-1; D is unresolved. The V gene's germline CDR1 is SGDLS and CDR2 YYNGEE. Trimming took off 1 base at V and 6 bases at J, with 14 bases between the two ends. CDR3 length equals 15 residues.

The chain combines TRBV12-5 with TRBJ2-3; the match to TRBD2 covers 11 bases. V dropped 5 bases and J dropped 4; count of bases not matched to a gene: 8. This CDR3 contains 16 residues. Germline CDR1 and CDR2: LGHNT and FRNRAP. DNA for the CDR3: TGTGCTAGTGGTCCCCACGTTAGCGGGAGGGCAGATACGCAGTATTTT. This translates into CASGPHVSGRADTQYF.

The rearrangement links TRBV14 to TRBJ2-1; D not certain. Germline lookup yields CDR1 SGHDN and CDR2 FVKESK. The V end lost 0 bases, the J end lost 4 bases, and 4 bases lay between the germline ends. This CDR3 comprises 13 residues. In DNA form, the CDR3 reads TGTGCCAGCAGCCAAGACCGGTACAATGAGCAGTTCTTC. Residues: CASSQDRYNEQFF.

This clone appeared once. The chain employs TRBV6-1 and TRBJ2-7, with 8 bases that match TRBD2. J lost 2 bases, V lost 3 bases, and 3 bases had no gene match. In germline, CDR1 is MNHNS, CDR2 SASEGT. This CDR3 comprises 14 residues. The DNA of the CDR3 is TGTGCCAGCAGTGATAGCGGGGATACCTACGAGCAGTACTTC. This gives the protein CASSDSGDTYEQYF.

The genes are TRBV19 and TRBJ1-5; the D gene is possibly TRBD1 (6 bases). With 4 bases removed from V and 2 bases from J, the gap between germline ends came to 15 bases. The CDR3 covers 16 residues. CDR1 LNHDA and CDR2 SQIVND come from the germline V gene (reference sequence). This CDR3 reads CASSTETGKGNQPQHF. The CDR3 DNA reads TGTGCCAGTAGTACTGAAACAGGGAAGGGCAATCAGCCCCAGCATTTT. Supplemented by reference TRBV19 and TRBJ1-5, the full variable domain reads DGGITQSPKYLFRKEGQNVTLSCEQNLNHDAMYWYRQDPGQGLRLIYYSQIVNDFQKGDIAEGYSVSREKKESFPLTVTSAQKNPTAFYLCASSTETGKGNQPQHFGDGTRLSIL.

The V gene is TRBV19, the J gene TRBJ1-6; possible D gene TRBD1, 6 bases. CDR1 LNHDA and CDR2 SQIVND come from the germline V gene (reference sequence). V gave up 1 base and J gave up 9 bases, with 16 bases separating them. This CDR3 spans 16 amino acids. The CDR3 nucleotides are TGTGCCAGTAGTATAGCAGGCGGTGGGGGCCGTTCACCCCTCCACTTT. Protein sequence: CASSIAGGGGRSPLHF.

The chain is built from TRBV7-6 and TRBJ2-7; TRBD1 is a possible D gene (6 bases). The germline V and J ends were trimmed by 6 bases and 3 bases, with 12 bases remaining between them. Germline values: CDR1 SGHVS, CDR2 FNYEAQ. The length of the CDR3 is 13 residues. The CDR3 here is CASSRSQGYEQYF. The CDR3 DNA follows: TGTGCCAGCAGTCGATCACAGGGCTACGAGCAGTACTTC.

The chain combines TRBV5-1 with TRBJ1-3; TRBD1 is a possible D gene (6 bases). This CDR3 has 15 amino acids. Germline-derived CDR1 and CDR2 are SGHRS and YFSETQ. V was pared by 6 bases and J by 0 bases, with 13 bases between. This CDR3 reads CASTDSRTSGNTIYF. CDR3 nucleotide sequence: TGCGCCAGCACGGACAGTCGTACCTCTGGAAACACCATATATTTT.